What follows are 20 T cell receptor beta chains derived from one specimen sequenced in a study of CD8 T cells in Susac syndrome. Random hexamers served to reverse transcribe roughly 0.5 to 1 ug RNA. One entry per CDR3 protein results from TCRdb running MiXCR on the immunoSEQ multiplex PCR reads. The data hold 350,000 to 550,000 distinct CDR3 sequences, with roughly 85% observed a single time. Sequences were obtained from CD8+ T cells from PBMCs. These receptors came from a human donor with multiple sclerosis.

The V and J genes are TRBV5-6 and TRBJ1-5; D is unresolved. CDR1 and CDR2 (germline): SGHDT, YYEEEE. The V end was cut by 0 bases, the J end by 2 bases, with 15 bases between. This CDR3 has 17 residues. CDR3 nucleotide sequence: TGTGCCAGCAGCTTGGTGGTCTGGGCTGAAGGCAATCAGCCCCAGCATTTT. It specifies CASSLVVWAEGNQPQHF.

This clonotype was observed a handful of times. The gene calls are TRBV20-1 and TRBJ2-7; possibly TRBD2 for D (5 bases). CDR3 length: 11 residues. Between the trimmed V and J ends, which lost 6 bases and 3 bases, there was a span of 9 bases. Germline loops: CDR1 DFQATT, CDR2 SNEGSKA (reference sequence). The CDR3 spells CSAGSDYEQYF. The CDR3 coding sequence is TGCAGTGCCGGTAGCGACTACGAGCAGTACTTC.

This chain links TRBV20-1 with TRBJ1-1; 7 bases align to TRBD1. V trimming: 3 bases; J trimming: 3 bases; junction bases outside the gene matches: 7. The CDR3 is 14 residues long. Germline CDR1 and CDR2: DFQATT and SNEGSKA (reference sequence). For the CDR3, the DNA is TGCAGTGCTAGCAGGCAGGGGGAGTACACTGAAGCTTTCTTT. It is translated as CSASRQGEYTEAFF.

The chain employs TRBV5-4 and TRBJ2-5, with TRBD1 identical over 7 bases. The CDR3 length is 16 residues. V was clipped by 4 bases and J by 1 base; unmatched bases: 10. CDR1 and CDR2 from the germline V gene are SGHNT and YYREEE (reference sequence). Here the CDR3 reads CASSPRDSLTQETQYF. For the CDR3, the DNA is TGTGCCAGCAGCCCCAGGGACAGTCTAACCCAAGAGACCCAGTACTTC.

The V call is TRBV28, the J call TRBJ2-1, with 10 bases identical to TRBD2. The CDR3 extends over 13 amino acids. Germline V gives CDR1 MDHEN, CDR2 SYDVKM. After removal of 8 bases from V and 5 bases from J, the junction contained 3 bases not matched to a gene. The DNA for the CDR3 is TGTGCCAGCGGACTAGCGGATAACAATGAGCAGTTCTTC. It encodes CASGLADNNEQFF.

The CDR3 DNA reads as TGTGCCAGCAGCCAAGATCTGAGCGACAGCCAGAACACTGAAGCTTTCTTT. Translation: CASSQDLSDSQNTEAFF. The V gene is TRBV3-1, the J gene TRBJ1-1; weak D call: TRBD1 (5 bases). Trimming left V 0 bases short and J 1 base short, with 15 bases between. CDR1 and CDR2 (germline): LGHDT, YNNKEL (reference sequence). The CDR3 runs 17 residues. The whole variable domain, filled in from reference TRBV3-1 and TRBJ1-1, reads DTAVSQTPKYLVTQMGNDKSIKCEQNLGHDTMYWYKQDSKKFLKIMFSYNNKELIINETVPNRFSPKSPDKAHLNLHINSLELGDSAVYFCASSQDLSDSQNTEAFFGQGTRLTVV.

This chain uses TRBV7-2 with TRBJ2-1; possibly TRBD2 for D (5 bases). The germline CDR1 and CDR2 sequences are SGHTA and FQGNSA. Trimming pared 1 base from V and 3 bases from J, leaving 10 bases between. The CDR3 has 15 amino acids. CDR3 loop: CASSLELVDYNEQFF. CDR3 DNA sequence: TGTGCCAGCAGCTTAGAACTAGTAGACTACAATGAGCAGTTCTTC.

This chain joins TRBV27 and TRBJ2-5, with no clear D. The CDR3 is 14 residues long. The ends were cut back, 1 base at V and 1 base at J, with 7 bases in the middle. Germline values: CDR1 MNHEY, CDR2 SMNVEV (reference sequence). The CDR3 reads CASSLFTGQETQYF. The CDR3 bases are TGTGCCAGCAGTTTATTTACGGGCCAAGAGACCCAGTACTTC.

This chain uses TRBV6-1 with TRBJ1-1; D is unclear. The CDR3 is 18 residues long. Germline V CDR1 and CDR2: MNHNS, SASEGT. V lost 7 bases, J lost 2 bases, and 26 bases lay in between. The CDR3 coding sequence is TGTGCCAGCACTCAAATGCCCGGGATTGCAGTCCTTAACACTGAAGCTTTCTTT. Protein product: CASTQMPGIAVLNTEAFF.

This chain uses TRBV27 with TRBJ1-5; a possible D gene is TRBD1 (6 bases). With 3 bases removed from V and 1 base from J, the gap between germline ends came to 7 bases. There are 14 residues in the CDR3. The germline V gene encodes CDR1 MNHEY and CDR2 SMNVEV (reference sequence). The chain's CDR3 is CASSFGTSNQPQHF. The CDR3 DNA reads TGTGCCAGCAGTTTTGGGACAAGCAATCAGCCCCAGCATTTT.

The gene calls are TRBV4-1 and TRBJ1-6; D is undetermined. The CDR3 runs 15 residues. Looked up from germline, CDR1 is MGHRA and CDR2 is YSYEKL. V lost 1 base to trimming and J lost 8 bases, with 12 bases between them. The CDR3 region is CASSQAHGGDSPLHF. For the CDR3, the DNA is TGCGCCAGCAGCCAAGCTCACGGTGGGGATTCACCCCTCCACTTT.

The chain has TRBV4-2 and TRBJ1-5, with D maybe TRBD1 (5 bases). The ends were cut back, 0 bases at V and 3 bases at J, with 12 bases in the middle. The V gene's germline CDR1 is LGHNA and CDR2 YNFKEQ. The CDR3 has 16 amino acids. This chain's CDR3 is CASSQEVGQVNQPQHF. Written as DNA, the CDR3 is TGTGCCAGCAGCCAAGAGGTGGGGCAAGTCAATCAGCCCCAGCATTTT.

This chain joins TRBV11-2 and TRBJ2-1, with D uncertain. Trimming removed 0 bases from V and 6 bases from J, with 9 bases in between. The germline gives CDR1 SGHAT, CDR2 FQNNGV. This CDR3 region has 14 residues. The CDR3 is CASSLEDSSNEQFF. For the CDR3, the DNA is TGTGCCAGCAGCTTAGAAGACTCTTCCAATGAGCAGTTCTTC.

Only one count was recorded for this clonotype. The V and J genes are TRBV6-5 and TRBJ1-2, with D possibly TRBD1 on 5 matching bases. Trimming shortened V by 6 bases and J by 7 bases, and 9 bases separated the two germline ends. The CDR3 is 11 amino acids. Germline V gene data show CDR1 as MNHEY and CDR2 as SVGAGI. DNA for the CDR3: TGTGCCAGCAGGAGCGACAGTGGCTACACCTTC. As protein: CASRSDSGYTF.

This clonotype was detected only once. The rearrangement joins TRBV4-2 to TRBJ1-5; 8 bases map to TRBD1. The CDR3 covers 18 residues. Germline values: CDR1 LGHNA, CDR2 YNFKEQ. With 0 bases clipped from V and 4 bases from J, the junction kept 11 bases outside the gene matches. The chain's CDR3 is CASSQDGSTGALNQPQHF. In nucleotides, the CDR3 is TGTGCCAGCAGCCAAGATGGGTCGACAGGGGCGTTAAATCAGCCCCAGCATTTT.

The chain couples TRBV19 to TRBJ1-1; D call uncertain. Trimming removed 3 bases from V and 1 base from J, with 9 bases in between. Per germline, CDR1 LNHDA and CDR2 SQIVND (reference sequence). The CDR3 runs 14 residues. The CDR3 region is CASSITFSNTEAFF. The CDR3 bases are TGTGCCAGTAGTATTACATTCTCGAACACTGAAGCTTTCTTT. Drawing the rest from reference TRBV19 and TRBJ1-1, the complete variable domain is DGGITQSPKYLFRKEGQNVTLSCEQNLNHDAMYWYRQDPGQGLRLIYYSQIVNDFQKGDIAEGYSVSREKKESFPLTVTSAQKNPTAFYLCASSITFSNTEAFFGQGTRLTVV.

The V call is TRBV6-2 or TRBV6-3, the J call TRBJ2-6, with 8 nucleotides matching TRBD1. This CDR3 spans 17 amino acids. Looked up from germline, CDR1 is MNHEY and CDR2 is SVGEGT. Trimming removed 0 bases from V and 2 bases from J; junction bases left unmatched: 3. The CDR3 nucleotides are TGTGCCAGCAGTTACTCCCCGGACAGGGCTGGGGCCAACGTCCTGACTTTC. This gives the protein CASSYSPDRAGANVLTF.

The rearrangement uses TRBV27 and TRBJ2-1; TRBD2 aligns across 9 bases. The CDR3 runs to 15 residues. The germline gives CDR1 MNHEY, CDR2 SMNVEV (reference sequence). V dropped 6 bases and J dropped 8; count of bases not matched to a gene: 11. The CDR3 here is CASSLAAGTSYEQFF. In nucleotides, the CDR3 is TGTGCCAGCAGCCTAGCCGCCGGGACTAGCTATGAGCAGTTCTTC.

This clonotype was observed once. V usage is TRBV7-9 and J usage is TRBJ2-2, with D tentatively TRBD2 (6 bases). CDR1 and CDR2 from the germline V gene are SEHNR and FQNEAQ (reference sequence). The CDR3 loop spans 13 amino acids. Trimming removed 4 bases from V and 11 bases from J, with 14 bases in between. The CDR3 coding sequence is TGTGCCAGCAGCTCCGAGGCCGGGAGCGAGCTGTTTTTT. It encodes CASSSEAGSELFF.

This sequence joins TRBV10-3 and TRBJ2-3; 8 nucleotides align to TRBD2. Germline lookup yields CDR1 ENHRY and CDR2 SYGVKD. V gave up 4 bases and J gave up 2 bases; unmatched junction bases: 17. The CDR3 covers 19 residues. The CDR3 reads CAISAPPTRGGSITDTQYF. The CDR3 region has the DNA TGTGCCATCAGTGCGCCACCTACTCGGGGGGGCTCGATCACAGATACGCAGTATTTT.